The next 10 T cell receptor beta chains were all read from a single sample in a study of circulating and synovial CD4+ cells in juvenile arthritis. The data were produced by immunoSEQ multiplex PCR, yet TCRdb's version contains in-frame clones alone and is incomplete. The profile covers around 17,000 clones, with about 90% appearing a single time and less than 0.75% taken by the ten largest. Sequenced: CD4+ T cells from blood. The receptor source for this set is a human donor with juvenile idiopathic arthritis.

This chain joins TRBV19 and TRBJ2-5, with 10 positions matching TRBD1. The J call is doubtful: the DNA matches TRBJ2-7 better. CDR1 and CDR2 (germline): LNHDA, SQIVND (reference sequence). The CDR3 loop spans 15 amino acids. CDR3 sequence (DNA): TGTGCCAGTCCTCACTTGGGGACAGGGGTGCTCGAGCAGTACTTC. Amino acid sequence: CASPHLGTGVLEQYF.

The CDR3 DNA follows: TGCGCCAGCAGCAACGGACAGAACACTGAAGCTTTCTTT. Residues: CASSNGQNTEAFF. The V and J genes are TRBV5-1 and TRBJ1-1; a possible D gene is TRBD1 (5 bases). CDR1 and CDR2 from the germline V gene are SGHRS and YFSETQ. Trimming removed 4 bases from V and 1 base from J, with 8 bases in between. The CDR3 covers 13 residues.

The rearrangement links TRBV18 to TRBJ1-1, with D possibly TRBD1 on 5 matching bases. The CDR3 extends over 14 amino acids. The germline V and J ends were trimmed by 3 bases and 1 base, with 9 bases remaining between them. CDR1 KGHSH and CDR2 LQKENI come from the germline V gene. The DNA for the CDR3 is TGTGCCAGCTCACCCCAAACAGGGAACACTGAAGCTTTCTTT. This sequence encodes CASSPQTGNTEAFF.

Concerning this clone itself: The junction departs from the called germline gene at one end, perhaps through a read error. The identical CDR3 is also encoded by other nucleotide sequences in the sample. CDR3 DNA sequence: TGTGCCAGCAGCTTAAGGACAGGTGAAAAACTATTTTTT. Protein sequence: CASSLRTGEKLFF. The rearrangement links TRBV7-9 to TRBJ1-4, with 7 bases that match TRBD1. Germline-derived CDR1 and CDR2 are SEHNR and FQNEAQ (reference sequence). This CDR3 has 13 amino acids.

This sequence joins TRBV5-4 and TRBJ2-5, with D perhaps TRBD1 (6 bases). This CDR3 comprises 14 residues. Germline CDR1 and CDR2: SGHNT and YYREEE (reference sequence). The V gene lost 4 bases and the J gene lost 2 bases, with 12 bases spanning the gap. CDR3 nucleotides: TGTGCCAGCAGCCGAAAGGACAGTCAAGAGACCCAGTACTTC. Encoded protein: CASSRKDSQETQYF.

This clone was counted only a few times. Written as DNA, the CDR3 is TGTGCCAGCATTTGGACTTCGAACACTGAAGCTTTCTTT. Amino acids: CASIWTSNTEAFF. The rearrangement uses TRBV6-5 and TRBJ1-1; no clear D. The CDR3 consists of 13 residues. CDR1 is MNHEY and CDR2 is SVGAGI in the germline V gene. V shed 7 bases and J shed 1 base, with 10 bases lying between them.

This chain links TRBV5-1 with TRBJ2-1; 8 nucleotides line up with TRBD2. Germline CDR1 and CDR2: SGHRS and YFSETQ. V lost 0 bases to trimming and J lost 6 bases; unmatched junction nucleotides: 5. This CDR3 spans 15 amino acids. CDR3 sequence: CASSLESGRINEQFF. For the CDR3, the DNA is TGCGCCAGCAGCTTGGAGAGCGGGAGAATCAATGAGCAGTTCTTC.

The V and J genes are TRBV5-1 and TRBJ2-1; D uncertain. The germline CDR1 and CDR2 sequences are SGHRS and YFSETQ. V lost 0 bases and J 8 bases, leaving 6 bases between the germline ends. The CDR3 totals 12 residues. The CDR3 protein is CASSLDRDEQFF. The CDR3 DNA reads TGCGCCAGCAGCTTGGATCGGGATGAGCAGTTCTTC.

Here the CDR3 reads CASSIAQGSNYGYTF. CDR3 in DNA: TGTGCCAGTAGTATAGCTCAGGGCTCTAACTATGGCTACACCTTC. The chain joins TRBV19 to TRBJ1-2, with D maybe TRBD1 (5 bases). The ends were cut back, 1 base at V and 0 bases at J, with 9 bases in the middle. Germline V gene data show CDR1 as LNHDA and CDR2 as SQIVND (reference sequence). This CDR3 has 15 amino acids.

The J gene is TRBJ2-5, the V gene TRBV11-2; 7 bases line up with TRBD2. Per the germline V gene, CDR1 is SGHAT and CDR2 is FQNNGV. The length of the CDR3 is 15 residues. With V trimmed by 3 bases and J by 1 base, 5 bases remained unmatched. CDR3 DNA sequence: TGTGCCAGCAGCTTGCGTCTAGCGGTCCAAGAGACCCAGTACTTC. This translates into CASSLRLAVQETQYF.